Listed below are T cell receptor beta chains from one sample, sequenced in a study of cytomegalovirus exposure and HLA in healthy donors. Produced via immunoSEQ multiplex PCR; TCRdb's table is partial and in-frame only. The data contain about 65,000 clones, approximately 80% of them singletons. Sequenced: PBMCs. All receptors derive from a girl aged 5-17 years in good health and CMV-seropositive. Both conserved end residues are part of each CDR3. A D gene is named only where the DNA matches it firmly. Size is omitted from some rows. Given values are once, few, many or a class for expanded clones.

d_gene | abundance | j_gene | v_gene | CDR3aa | CDR3nt
- | once | TRBJ2-7 | TRBV9 | CASNTHGGYEQYF | TGTGCCAGCAACACCCATGGAGGGTACGAGCAGTACTTC
- | - | TRBJ2-7 | TRBV28 | CASSLQGFLYEQYF | TGTGCCAGCAGTTTGCAGGGTTTCCTTTACGAGCAGTACTTC
TRBD1 | - | TRBJ2-2 | TRBV29-1 | CSVSKTGANTGELFF | TGCAGCGTTTCTAAAACAGGGGCGAACACCGGGGAGCTGTTTTTT
- | - | TRBJ1-5 | TRBV28 | CAIDRMGQPQHF | TGTGCCATCGACAGAATGGGACAGCCCCAGCATTTT
- | - | TRBJ2-3 | TRBV4-2 | CASSQVEARLTDTQYF | TGTGCCAGCAGCCAAGTGGAGGCTAGACTTACAGATACGCAGTATTTT
TRBD2 | - | TRBJ2-3 | TRBV7-8 | CASSLAQLAGLSTDTQYF | TGTGCCAGCAGCTTAGCGCAACTAGCGGGCCTAAGCACAGATACGCAGTATTTT
TRBD1 | - | TRBJ1-1 | TRBV18 | CASSPRQGAGREAFF | TGTGCCAGCTCACCTCGACAGGGGGCAGGCCGTGAAGCTTTCTTT
- | - | TRBJ1-5 | TRBV28 | CASSLSLWGGPQHF | TGTGCCAGCAGTTTATCTTTGTGGGGAGGGCCCCAGCATTTT
TRBD2 | - | TRBJ2-3 | TRBV10-1 | CASTPAGVGPDTQYF | TGCGCCAGTACTCCAGCGGGGGTTGGGCCAGATACGCAGTATTTT
- | - | TRBJ2-5 | TRBV28 | CASSAGDSQETQYF | TGTGCCAGCAGCGCCGGGGACTCTCAAGAGACCCAGTACTTC
- | - | TRBJ2-6 | TRBV6-5 | CASSYSRRSGANVLTF | TGTGCCAGCAGTTACTCGAGGCGGTCTGGGGCCAACGTCCTGACTTTC
- | - | TRBJ2-7 | TRBV28 | CASSPPPRGILYEQYF | TGTGCCAGCAGTCCTCCACCAAGGGGCATTTTGTACGAGCAGTACTTC
- | - | TRBJ1-2 | TRBV4-1 | CASSQTENYGYTF | TGCGCCAGCAGCCAAACGGAGAACTATGGCTACACCTTC
TRBD2 | - | TRBJ2-7 | TRBV4-3 | CASSQGGAGGIGSNEQYF | TGCGCCAGCAGCCAGGGGGGAGCGGGAGGGATAGGATCCAACGAGCAGTACTTC